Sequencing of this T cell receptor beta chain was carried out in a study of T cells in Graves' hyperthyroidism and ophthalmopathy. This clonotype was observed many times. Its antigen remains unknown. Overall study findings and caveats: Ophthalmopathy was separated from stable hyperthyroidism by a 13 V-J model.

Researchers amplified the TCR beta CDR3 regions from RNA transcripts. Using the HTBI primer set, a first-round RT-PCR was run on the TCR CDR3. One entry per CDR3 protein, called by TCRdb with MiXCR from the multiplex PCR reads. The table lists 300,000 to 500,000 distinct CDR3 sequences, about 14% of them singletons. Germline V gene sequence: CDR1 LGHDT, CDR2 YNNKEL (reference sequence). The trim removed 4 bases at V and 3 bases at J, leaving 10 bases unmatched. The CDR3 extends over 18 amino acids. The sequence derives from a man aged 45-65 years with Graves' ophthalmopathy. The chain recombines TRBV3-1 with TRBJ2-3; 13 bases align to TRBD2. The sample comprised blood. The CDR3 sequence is CASSPHLRLAGGTDTQYF. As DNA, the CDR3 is TGTGCCAGCAGCCCTCACCTCAGACTAGCGGGAGGTACAGATACGCAGTATTTT.